This T cell receptor (beta chain) was identified in a study of blood T cell repertoires in COVID-19. Study-level background: The United States, Italy and Spain provided the acute and convalescent COVID-19 samples. The cDNA or gDNA used as material had been derived from T cells, B-cell-depleted T cells, or PBMCs.

The V and J ends lost 7 bases and 7 bases, in that order; junction bases with no gene match: 6. Germline values: CDR1 KGHDR, CDR2 SFDVKD. The CDR3 has 14 residues. Original processing methods: Estimation of nucleated cell counts relied on the amplification of reference gene primers. Only in-frame clones appear in the TCRdb table, and some are missing; sequencing was by immunoSEQ multiplex PCR. For V, J and clone size, that table is used; D and trimming come from the DNA. Of about 100,000 clones listed, just over 85% were seen once; the top ten hold around 5%. The receptor comes from a human donor in a cohort sampled during active COVID-19. The sequenced sample was peripheral blood. The chain employs TRBV24-1 and TRBJ1-2; 12 bases are a match to TRBD1. As DNA, the CDR3 is TGTGCCACCAGGCCGGGGACAGGGGGCACTGGCTACACCTTC. As protein: CATRPGTGGTGYTF.